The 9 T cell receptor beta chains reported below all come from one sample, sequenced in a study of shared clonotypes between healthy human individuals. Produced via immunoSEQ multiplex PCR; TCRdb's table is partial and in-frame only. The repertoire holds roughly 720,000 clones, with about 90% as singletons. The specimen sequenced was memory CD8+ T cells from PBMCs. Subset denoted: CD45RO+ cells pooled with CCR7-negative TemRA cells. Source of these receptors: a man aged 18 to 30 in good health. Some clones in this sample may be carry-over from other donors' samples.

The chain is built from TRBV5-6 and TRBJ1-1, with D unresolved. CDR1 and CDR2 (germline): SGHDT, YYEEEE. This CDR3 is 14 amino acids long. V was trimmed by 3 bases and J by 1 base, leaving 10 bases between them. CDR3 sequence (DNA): TGTGCCAGCAGCTCCAGTTGGGAGAACACTGAAGCTTTCTTT. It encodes CASSSSWENTEAFF.

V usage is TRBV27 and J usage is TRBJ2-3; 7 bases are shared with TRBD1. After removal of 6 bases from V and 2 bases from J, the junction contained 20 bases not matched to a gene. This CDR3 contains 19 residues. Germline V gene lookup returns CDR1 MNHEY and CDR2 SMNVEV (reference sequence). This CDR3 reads CASSNARSGQALFTDTQYF. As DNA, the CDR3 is TGTGCCAGCAGCAATGCTAGGTCCGGACAGGCATTGTTCACAGATACGCAGTATTTT.

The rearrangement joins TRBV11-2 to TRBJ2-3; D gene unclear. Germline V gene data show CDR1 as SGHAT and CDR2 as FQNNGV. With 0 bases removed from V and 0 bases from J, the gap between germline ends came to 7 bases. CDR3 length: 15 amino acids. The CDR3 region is CASSLEFRSTDTQYF. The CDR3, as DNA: TGTGCCAGCAGCTTAGAGTTTAGGAGCACAGATACGCAGTATTTT.

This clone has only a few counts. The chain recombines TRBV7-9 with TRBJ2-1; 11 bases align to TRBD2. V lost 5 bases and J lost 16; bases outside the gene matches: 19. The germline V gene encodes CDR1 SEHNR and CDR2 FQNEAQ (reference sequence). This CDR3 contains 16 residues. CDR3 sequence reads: CASSPPGELAGVGDFF. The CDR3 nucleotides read TGTGCCAGCAGCCCGCCCGGGGAACTAGCGGGAGTGGGTGATTTCTTC. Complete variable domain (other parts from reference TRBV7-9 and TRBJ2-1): DTGVSQNPRHKITKRGQNVTFRCDPISEHNRLYWYRQTLGQGPEFLTYFQNEAQLEKSRLLSDRFSAERPKGSFSTLEIQRTEQGDSAMYLCASSPPGELAGVGDFFGPGTRLTVL.

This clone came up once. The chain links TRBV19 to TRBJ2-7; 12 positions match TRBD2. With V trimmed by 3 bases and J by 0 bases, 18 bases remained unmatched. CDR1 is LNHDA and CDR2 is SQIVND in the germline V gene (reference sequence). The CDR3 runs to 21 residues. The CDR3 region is CASSMGHPVPSGRARSYEQYF. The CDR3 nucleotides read TGTGCCAGTAGTATGGGGCACCCTGTACCTAGCGGGAGGGCCCGCTCCTACGAGCAGTACTTC.

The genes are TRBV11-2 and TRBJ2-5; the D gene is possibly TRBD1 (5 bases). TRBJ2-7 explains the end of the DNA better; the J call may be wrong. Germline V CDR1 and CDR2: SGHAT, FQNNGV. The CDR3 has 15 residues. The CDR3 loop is CASSLVPDSSYEQYF. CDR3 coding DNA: TGTGCCAGCAGCTTAGTCCCTGACAGCTCCTACGAGCAGTACTTC.

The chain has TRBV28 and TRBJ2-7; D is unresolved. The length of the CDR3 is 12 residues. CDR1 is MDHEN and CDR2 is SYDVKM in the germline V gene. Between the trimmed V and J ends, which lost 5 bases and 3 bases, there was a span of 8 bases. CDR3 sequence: CASSPLIYEQYF. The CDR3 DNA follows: TGTGCCAGCAGTCCACTTATCTACGAGCAGTACTTC.

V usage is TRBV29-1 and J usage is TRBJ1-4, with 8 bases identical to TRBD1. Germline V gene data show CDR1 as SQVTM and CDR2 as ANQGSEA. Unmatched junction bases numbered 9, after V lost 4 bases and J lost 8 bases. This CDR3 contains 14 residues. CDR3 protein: CSVGADRVTEKLFF. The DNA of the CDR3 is TGCAGCGTTGGGGCGGACAGGGTAACCGAAAAACTGTTTTTT.

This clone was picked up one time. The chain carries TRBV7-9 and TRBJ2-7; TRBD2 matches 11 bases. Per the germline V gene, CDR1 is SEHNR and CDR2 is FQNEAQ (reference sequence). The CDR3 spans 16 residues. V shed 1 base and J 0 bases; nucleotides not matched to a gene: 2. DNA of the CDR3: TGTGCCAGCAGCTTAGTTACTAGCGGGAGCTCCTACGAGCAGTACTTC. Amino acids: CASSLVTSGSSYEQYF.